Listed below are T cell receptor beta chains from one sample, sequenced in a study of T cell responses to AZD1222 COVID-19 vaccine. The data were produced by immunoSEQ multiplex PCR, yet TCRdb's version contains in-frame clones alone and is incomplete. The sample holds approximately 190,000 clones, around 94% seen once. The material was peripheral blood, obtained on day 0 of AZD1222 vaccination. Receptors originate from an adult in good health. The CDR3 runs from the conserved cysteine through the conserved F or W. A D gene is named only where the DNA matches it firmly. Rows give clone size only sometimes, using once, few, many, or a class for an expanded clone.

V,D,size,J,DNA,CDR3
TRBV4-1,.,.,TRBJ1-2,TGCGCCAGCAGCCAGGAATTCTATGGCTACACCTTC,CASSQEFYGYTF
TRBV6-5,TRBD1,.,TRBJ1-1,TGTGCCAGCAGTTACCGGACAGGCGTGAACACTGAAGCTTTCTTT,CASSYRTGVNTEAFF
TRBV6-1,.,.,TRBJ2-7,TGTGCCAGCAGTGAAGGACAGCTAAGAGGAAGCGAGCAGTACTTC,CASSEGQLRGSEQYF
TRBV5-1,.,.,TRBJ1-6,TGCGCCAGCAGCTTGGCCTCAGGTACGGGTAATTCACCCCTCCACTTT,CASSLASGTGNSPLHF
TRBV4-1,TRBD2,.,TRBJ2-1,TGCGCCAGCAGCCAAGAGGGGACTAGCGGGGGGGCTAATGAGCAGTTCTTC,CASSQEGTSGGANEQFF
TRBV18,.,once,TRBJ1-1,TGTGCCAGCTCACCATTCGATATTACCCAGGGGACTGAAGCTTTCTTT,CASSPFDITQGTEAFF
TRBV7-8,.,once,TRBJ1-3,TGTGCCAGCAGCTTAGGTAGTCTTGGAAACACCATATATTTT,CASSLGSLGNTIYF
TRBV7-3,TRBD2,.,TRBJ2-7,TGTGCCAGCAGCCATAGCGGGGGGGCAGGCGAGCAGTACTTC,CASSHSGGAGEQYF
TRBV6-5,TRBD1,.,TRBJ1-2,TGTGCCAGCAGCCGACGGACAGGGGCTGGCTACACCTTC,CASSRRTGAGYTF
TRBV9,.,.,TRBJ1-1,TGTGCCAGCAGCGTAGAGGACAGAAACACTGAAGCTTTCTTT,CASSVEDRNTEAFF
TRBV3-1/TRBV3-2,TRBD1,.,TRBJ1-3,TGTGCCAGCAGCCACGGGGGTAGGGGGCCTGGAAACACCATATATTTT,CASSHGGRGPGNTIYF
TRBV2,.,.,TRBJ2-5,TGTGCCAGCAGGGACAGTTTCCAAGAGACCCAGTACTTC,CASRDSFQETQYF
TRBV11-2,.,once,TRBJ1-2,TGTGCCAGCAGCTTAGGGGGGCGGCTCGGCTACACCTTC,CASSLGGRLGYTF
TRBV18,.,.,TRBJ1-2,TGTGCCAGCTCACCGGCTCCAGGGGACTATGGCTACACCTTC,CASSPAPGDYGYTF
TRBV4-1,.,.,TRBJ2-5,TGCGCCAGCAGTCCCCTGAACTACCTGTACCAAGAGACCCAGTACTTC,CASSPLNYLYQETQYF
TRBV5-4,TRBD1,.,TRBJ1-2,TGTGCCAGCAGGAGGACAGGGATGGCCTATGGCTACACCTTC,CASRRTGMAYGYTF
TRBV27,TRBD1,once,TRBJ1-6,TGTGCCAGCAGATGGGACAGGGGAGACTCACCCCTCCACTTT,CASRWDRGDSPLHF
TRBV29-1,.,.,TRBJ1-2,TGCAGCGTTTTCCGGGACACTGAATCCTATGGCTACACCTTC,CSVFRDTESYGYTF
TRBV19,.,.,TRBJ1-5,TGTGCCAGTAACACACCTGGAGGGCAGCCCCAGCATTTT,CASNTPGGQPQHF
TRBV9,.,.,TRBJ2-4,TGTGCCAGCAGCGCAGGGGCCCAGGGAGCCAAAAACATTCAGTACTTC,CASSAGAQGAKNIQYF
TRBV24-1,.,.,TRBJ2-1,TGTGCCACCAGTGATACAGGGTCGGCCTACAATGAGCAGTTCTTC,CATSDTGSAYNEQFF
TRBV5-1,.,.,TRBJ2-1,TGCGCCAGCAGCCTTGGGGGCCGCGGATACAATGAGCAGTTCTTC,CASSLGGRGYNEQFF
TRBV7-6,TRBD1,.,TRBJ1-4,TGTGCCAGCACCACCCGGGACAGGGGGGAAAAACTGTTTTTT,CASTTRDRGEKLFF
TRBV5-1,TRBD1,.,TRBJ2-2,TGCGCCAGCAGCTTATCCAGGGGGCTAACCGGGGAGCTGTTTTTT,CASSLSRGLTGELFF
TRBV29-1,TRBD1,.,TRBJ1-1,TGCAGCGTGGTTCGGGACAGCCGAGACTTCACTGAAGCTTTCTTT,CSVVRDSRDFTEAFF
TRBV3-1/TRBV3-2,.,.,TRBJ1-4,TGTGCCAGCTCGAGGGGAACTGAAAAACTGTTTTTT,CASSRGTEKLFF
TRBV7-2,.,.,TRBJ1-1,TGTGCCAGCAGCTTGCGGAGGGAGGGTGAAGCTTTCTTT,CASSLRREGEAFF